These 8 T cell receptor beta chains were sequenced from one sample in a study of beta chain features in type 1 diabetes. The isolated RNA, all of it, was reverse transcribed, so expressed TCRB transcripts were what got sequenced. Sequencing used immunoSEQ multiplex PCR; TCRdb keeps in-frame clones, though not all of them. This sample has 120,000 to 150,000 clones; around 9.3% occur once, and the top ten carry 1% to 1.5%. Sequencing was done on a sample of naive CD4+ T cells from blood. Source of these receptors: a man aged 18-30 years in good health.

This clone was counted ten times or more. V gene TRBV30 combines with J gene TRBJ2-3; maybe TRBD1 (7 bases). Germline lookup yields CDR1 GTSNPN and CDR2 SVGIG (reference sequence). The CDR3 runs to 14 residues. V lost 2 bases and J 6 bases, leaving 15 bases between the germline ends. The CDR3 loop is CAWSSTGRSDTQYF. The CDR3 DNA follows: TGTGCCTGGAGTTCGACAGGGAGGTCGGATACGCAGTATTTT.

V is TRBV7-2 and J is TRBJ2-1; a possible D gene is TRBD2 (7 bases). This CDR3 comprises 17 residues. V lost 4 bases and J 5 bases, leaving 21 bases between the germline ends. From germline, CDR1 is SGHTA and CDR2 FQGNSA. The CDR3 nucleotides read TGTGCCAGCAGCTCCCCCGTACGGGGGGCCACTAACAATGAGCAGTTCTTC. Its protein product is CASSSPVRGATNNEQFF.

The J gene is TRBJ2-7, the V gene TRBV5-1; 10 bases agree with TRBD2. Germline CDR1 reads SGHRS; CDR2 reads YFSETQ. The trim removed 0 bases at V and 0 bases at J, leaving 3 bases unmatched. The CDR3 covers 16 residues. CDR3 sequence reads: CASSLDERGGSYEQYF. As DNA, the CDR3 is TGCGCCAGCAGCTTGGATGAGCGGGGGGGCTCCTACGAGCAGTACTTC.

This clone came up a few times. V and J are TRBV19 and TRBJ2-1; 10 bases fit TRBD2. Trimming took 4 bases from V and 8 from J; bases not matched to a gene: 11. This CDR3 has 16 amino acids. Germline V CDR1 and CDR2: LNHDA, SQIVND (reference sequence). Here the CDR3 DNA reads TGTGCCAGTAGTACGAAGCGGGGGGGCCTTTTTGATGAGCAGTTCTTC. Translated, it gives CASSTKRGGLFDEQFF.

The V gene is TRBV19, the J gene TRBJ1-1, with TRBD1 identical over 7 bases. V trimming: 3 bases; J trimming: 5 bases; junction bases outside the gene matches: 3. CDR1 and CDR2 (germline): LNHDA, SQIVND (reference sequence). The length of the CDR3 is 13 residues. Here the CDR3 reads CASSMVRGTEAFF. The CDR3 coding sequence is TGTGCCAGTAGTATGGTCAGGGGGACTGAAGCTTTCTTT.

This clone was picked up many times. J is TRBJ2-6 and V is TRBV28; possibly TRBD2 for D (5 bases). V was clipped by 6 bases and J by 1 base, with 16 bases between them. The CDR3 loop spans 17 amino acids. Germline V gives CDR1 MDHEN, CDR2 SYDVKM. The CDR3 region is CASRFPPPGSGANVLTF. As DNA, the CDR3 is TGTGCCAGCAGGTTCCCTCCCCCGGGGTCTGGGGCCAACGTCCTGACTTTC.

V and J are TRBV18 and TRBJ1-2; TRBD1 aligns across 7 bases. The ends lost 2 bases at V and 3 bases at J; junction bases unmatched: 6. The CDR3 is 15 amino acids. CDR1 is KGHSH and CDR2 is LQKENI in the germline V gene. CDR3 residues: CASSPTGQTDYGYTF. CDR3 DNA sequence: TGTGCCAGCTCACCAACGGGACAGACGGACTATGGCTACACCTTC.

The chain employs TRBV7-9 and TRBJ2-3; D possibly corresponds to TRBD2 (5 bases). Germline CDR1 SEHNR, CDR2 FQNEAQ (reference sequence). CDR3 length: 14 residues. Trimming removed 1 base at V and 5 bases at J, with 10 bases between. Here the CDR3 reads CASSLVRGIDTQYF. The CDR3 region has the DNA TGTGCCAGCAGCTTAGTTCGGGGTATAGATACGCAGTATTTT.